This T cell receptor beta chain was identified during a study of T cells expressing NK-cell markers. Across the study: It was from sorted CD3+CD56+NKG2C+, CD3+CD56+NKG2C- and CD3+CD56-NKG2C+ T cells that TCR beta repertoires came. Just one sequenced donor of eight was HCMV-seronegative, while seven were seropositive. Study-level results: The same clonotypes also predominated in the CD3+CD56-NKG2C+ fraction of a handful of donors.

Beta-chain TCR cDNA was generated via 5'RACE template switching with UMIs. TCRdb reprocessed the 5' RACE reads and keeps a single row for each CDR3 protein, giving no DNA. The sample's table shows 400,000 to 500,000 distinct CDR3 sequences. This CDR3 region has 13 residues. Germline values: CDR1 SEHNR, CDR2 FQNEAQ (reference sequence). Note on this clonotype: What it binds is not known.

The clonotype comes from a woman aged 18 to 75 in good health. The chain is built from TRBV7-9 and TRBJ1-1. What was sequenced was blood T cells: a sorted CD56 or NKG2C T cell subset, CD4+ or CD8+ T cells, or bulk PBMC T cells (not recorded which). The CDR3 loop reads CASSLVSKPEAFF.